The 15 T cell receptor beta chains presented below share a single source sample, sequenced in a study of tumor-infiltrating lymphocytes in oesophageal squamous cell carcinoma. TCRdb ran MiXCR on the PCR reads and lists one entry per CDR3 protein. The sample contains several thousand distinct CDR3 sequences, approximately 14% of which appear only once. Sequencing input: blood. The source is a male donor with esophageal squamous cell carcinoma.

This clonotype showed up many times. The chain is built from TRBV10-3 and TRBJ2-3; no reliable D call. Trimming removed 4 bases at V and 0 bases at J, with 8 bases between. CDR3 length equals 14 residues. Germline CDR1 ENHRY, CDR2 SYGVKD. CDR3 residues: CAISVQTSTDTQYF. CDR3 nucleotide sequence: TGTGCCATCAGTGTACAGACTAGCACAGATACGCAGTATTTT.

This chain connects TRBV5-4 to TRBJ2-5; 12 bases match TRBD2. The CDR3 is 15 amino acids. Germline V lookup: CDR1 SGHNT, CDR2 YYREEE (reference sequence). J was trimmed by 5 bases and V by 4 bases; bases with no gene match: 6. The CDR3 region has the DNA TGTGCCAGCAGCCCTCTAGCGGGGGGGCCGGAGACCCAGTACTTC. Protein product: CASSPLAGGPETQYF. Looking up the rest from reference TRBV5-4 and TRBJ2-5 gives the full variable domain: ETGVTQSPTHLIKTRGQQVTLRCSSQSGHNTVSWYQQALGQGPQFIFQYYREEENGRGNFPPRFSGLQFPNYSSELNVNALELDDSALYLCASSPLAGGPETQYFGPGTRLLVL.

In this sample, this clonotype turned up many times. This chain uses TRBV11-2 with TRBJ1-6; no clear D gene. V lost 5 bases, J lost 2 bases, and 7 bases lay in between. CDR3 length: 14 residues. Germline CDR1 is SGHAT and CDR2 is FQNNGV. CDR3 protein: CASSPRTYNSPLHF. The CDR3 region has the DNA TGTGCCAGCAGCCCGCGGACCTATAATTCACCCCTCCACTTT.

This clonotype showed up many times. No conserved phenylalanine or tryptophan is present at the end of the CDR3, so a read error is the likely explanation. It is unclear where the CDR3 begins or ends on the DNA, so no DNA is shown, and the CDR3 is as TCRdb lists it. The chain has TRBV7-2 and TRBJ2-1; the table's D call, TRBD1, has no DNA check behind it. Germline V gene lookup returns CDR1 SGHTA and CDR2 FQGNSA. The CDR3 numbers 16 amino acids, ends counted. The CDR3 loop is CASSLEVRVKGYTFGS.

The chain recombines TRBV11-2 with TRBJ1-4; perhaps TRBD1 as D (6 bases). The V end lost 5 bases, the J end lost 6 bases, and 16 bases lay between the germline ends. Germline V gives CDR1 SGHAT, CDR2 FQNNGV. The CDR3 length is 15 residues. CDR3 coding DNA: TGTGCCAGCAGCCCGGGGGCGTGGGGGTATGAAAAACTGTTTTTT. Protein: CASSPGAWGYEKLFF. Supplemented by reference TRBV11-2 and TRBJ1-4, the full variable domain reads EAGVAQSPRYKIIEKRQSVAFWCNPISGHATLYWYQQILGQGPKLLIQFQNNGVVDDSQLPKDRFSAERLKGVDSTLKIQPAKLEDSAVYLCASSPGAWGYEKLFFGSGTQLSVL.

This clonotype was recorded many times. The chain uses TRBV19 and TRBJ1-2; no firm D call. CDR3 length equals 13 residues. Per the germline V gene, CDR1 is LNHDA and CDR2 is SQIVND (reference sequence). With 0 bases removed from V and 7 bases from J, the gap between germline ends came to 9 bases. CDR3 sequence: CASSIDRQAGYTF. The DNA of the CDR3 is TGTGCCAGTAGTATAGATCGCCAGGCTGGCTACACCTTC. The whole variable domain, remainder taken from reference TRBV19 and TRBJ1-2, is DGGITQSPKYLFRKEGQNVTLSCEQNLNHDAMYWYRQDPGQGLRLIYYSQIVNDFQKGDIAEGYSVSREKKESFPLTVTSAQKNPTAFYLCASSIDRQAGYTFGSGTRLTVV.

V usage is TRBV19 and J usage is TRBJ1-1; D is unresolved. V lost 4 bases to trimming and J lost 3 bases, with 3 bases between them. This CDR3 spans 11 amino acids. Germline CDR1 LNHDA, CDR2 SQIVND (reference sequence). CDR3 loop: CASSRDTEAFF. CDR3 in DNA: TGTGCCAGTAGTAGGGACACTGAAGCTTTCTTT.

This clonotype was detected ten times or more. The chain combines TRBV6-1 with TRBJ2-7; D uncertain. CDR1 and CDR2 from the germline V gene are MNHNS and SASEGT. CDR3 length equals 11 residues. V was trimmed by 7 bases and J by 1 base, leaving 5 bases between them. The CDR3, as DNA: TGTGCCAGCACGGATTCCTACGAGCAGTACTTC. The encoded protein is CASTDSYEQYF.

The gene calls are TRBV6-4 and TRBJ2-4; 9 bases fit TRBD2. The J call may be wrong; the DNA end is better matched by TRBJ2-7. The CDR3 length is 15 residues. Germline V gene data show CDR1 as MRHNA and CDR2 as SNTAGT. The CDR3 nucleotides are TGTCCCGCATCCTTTCTGCGGGGGGGCGGGAACGAGCAGTACTTC. This translates into CPASFLRGGGNEQYF.

This clonotype has ten or more counts. The chain is built from TRBV5-1 and TRBJ2-1; 9 bases match TRBD1. The length of the CDR3 is 16 residues. Germline trimming cut 4 bases from V and 4 bases from J; bases unmatched to any gene: 9. CDR1 is SGHRS and CDR2 is YFSETQ in the germline V gene. This CDR3 is CASSKRDRGDYNEQFF. The CDR3 DNA follows: TGCGCCAGCAGCAAAAGAGACAGGGGGGATTACAATGAGCAGTTCTTC.

In this sample, this clonotype turned up many times. The V gene is TRBV19, the J gene TRBJ2-6; tentatively, D is TRBD2 (5 bases). The CDR3 is made up of 16 amino acids. Trimming took 3 bases from V and 0 from J, leaving 9 bases between them. Germline V gene sequence: CDR1 LNHDA, CDR2 SQIVND (reference sequence). CDR3 residues: CASSISGTSGANVLTF. The DNA of the CDR3 is TGTGCCAGTAGTATTTCGGGAACCTCTGGGGCCAACGTCCTGACTTTC.

This clonotype was picked up many times. The V and J genes are TRBV12-3 or TRBV12-4 and TRBJ1-3, with TRBD1 as a possible D gene (5 bases). V lost 3 bases to trimming and J lost 0 bases, with 9 bases between them. The CDR3 loop spans 15 amino acids. The CDR3 protein is CASSLIGGSGNTIYF. DNA for the CDR3: TGTGCCAGCAGTTTGATCGGGGGCTCTGGAAACACCATATATTTT.

This clonotype was detected only a few times. The conserved phenylalanine or tryptophan is not found at the CDR3 terminus, so this likely reflects a read error. The DNA is omitted, as the CDR3 cannot be located on it reliably, and the CDR3 follows TCRdb's listing. The chain has TRBV7-9 and TRBJ2-1. The CDR3 numbers 18 amino acids, ends counted. CDR1 and CDR2 from the germline V gene are SEHNR and FQNEAQ (reference sequence). The CDR3 reads CASSSMAVLANYGYTFGS.

This clonotype was seen many times. The rearrangement links TRBV19 to TRBJ2-5, with TRBD1 as a possible D gene (5 bases). The CDR3 has 15 residues. Between the trimmed V and J ends, which lost 5 bases and 2 bases, there was a span of 15 bases. The V gene's germline CDR1 is LNHDA and CDR2 SQIVND (reference sequence). CDR3 DNA: TGTGCCAGTAGTCCTCGACCGACAGCGCAAGAGACCCAGTACTTC. It yields the protein CASSPRPTAQETQYF.

The chain employs TRBV7-2 and TRBJ1-4; D perhaps matches TRBD1 (5 bases). Trimming left V 7 bases short and J 3 bases short, with 15 bases between. The CDR3 is made up of 15 amino acids. The germline V gene has CDR1 SGHTA and CDR2 FQGNSA. CDR3 coding DNA: TGTGCCAGCAAGCTGGGGGTCCGATCTAATGAAAAACTGTTTTTT. Its translation: CASKLGVRSNEKLFF.